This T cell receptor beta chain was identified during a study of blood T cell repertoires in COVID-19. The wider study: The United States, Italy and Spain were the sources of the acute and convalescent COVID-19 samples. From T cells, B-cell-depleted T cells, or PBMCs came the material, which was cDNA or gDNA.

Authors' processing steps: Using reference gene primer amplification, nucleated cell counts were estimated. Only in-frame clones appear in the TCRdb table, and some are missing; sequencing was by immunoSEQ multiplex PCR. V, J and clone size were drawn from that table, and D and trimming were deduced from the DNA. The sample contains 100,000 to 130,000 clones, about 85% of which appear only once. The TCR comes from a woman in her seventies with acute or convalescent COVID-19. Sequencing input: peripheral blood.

The CDR3 region has the DNA TGTGCCAACAGGAGACAGGGGGCCGGGGAGCTGTTTTTT. Amino acids: CANRRQGAGELFF. This sequence joins TRBV7-9 and TRBJ2-2; TRBD1 agrees at 9 bases. Trimming cost V 10 bases and J 6 bases; bases outside gene matches: 6. The germline gives CDR1 SEHNR, CDR2 FQNEAQ (reference sequence). The CDR3 is 13 amino acids.